This T cell receptor (beta chain) was captured in a study of control samples from healthy donors and cancer patients. Germline CDR1 MRHNA, CDR2 SNTAGT. V was cut by 5 bases and J by 5 bases, with 16 bases left in between. The CDR3 length is 15 residues. Profiled with immunoSEQ multiplex PCR; TCRdb holds only in-frame clones, not every one. This sample has some 76,000 clones, with roughly nine tenths found just once. The TCR originated in a woman in her fifties or sixties with colorectal cancer. Source material: PBMCs. This sequence joins TRBV6-4 and TRBJ2-1, with D tentatively TRBD1 or TRBD2 (6 bases each). This CDR3 is CASSKQGLGDNEQFF. The CDR3 DNA sequence: TGTGCCAGCAGTAAACAGGGACTGGGGGACAATGAGCAGTTCTTC.